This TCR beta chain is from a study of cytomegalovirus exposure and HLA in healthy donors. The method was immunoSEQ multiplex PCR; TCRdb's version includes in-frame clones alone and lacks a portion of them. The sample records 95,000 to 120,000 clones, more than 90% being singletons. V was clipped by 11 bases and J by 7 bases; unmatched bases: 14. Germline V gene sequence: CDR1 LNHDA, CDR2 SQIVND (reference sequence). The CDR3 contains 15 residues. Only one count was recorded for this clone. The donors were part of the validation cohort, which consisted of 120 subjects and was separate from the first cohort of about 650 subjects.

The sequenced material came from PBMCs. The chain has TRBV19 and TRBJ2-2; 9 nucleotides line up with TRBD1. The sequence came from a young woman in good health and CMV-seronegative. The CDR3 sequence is CAAKPGQGRVGELFF. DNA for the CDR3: TGTGCCGCAAAACCGGGACAGGGTCGGGTCGGGGAGCTGTTTTTT.